Listed here are 30 T cell receptor beta chains from one sample, sequenced in a study of human T cells and chemical hapten exposure. Sample time point: pre-sensitization, week 0. Treatment specified: therapeutic diphenylcyclopropenone sensitization with weekly scalp DPC. A single record per CDR3 protein comes from TCRdb applying MiXCR to the RACE reads. The data contain more than 80,000 distinct CDR3 sequences, 10% to 12% of them singletons. The sequences come from whole blood, collected in connection with sensitization to the hapten diphenylcyclopropenone (DPC). All receptors come from a woman aged 55 to 70 with alopecia areata. Some clones in this sample may be carry-over from other donors' samples.

The V and J genes are TRBV5-6 and TRBJ2-3; 12 bases match TRBD2. This CDR3 contains 15 residues. With 3 bases clipped from V and 2 bases from J, the junction kept 1 base outside the gene matches. Germline V gene data show CDR1 as SGHDT and CDR2 as YYEEEE. In nucleotides, the CDR3 is TGTGCCAGCAGCTGGACTAGCGGGACCACAGATACGCAGTATTTT. The encoded protein is CASSWTSGTTDTQYF.

This clonotype occurred many times. This chain links TRBV12-3 or TRBV12-4 with TRBJ2-5; D possibly corresponds to TRBD2 (6 bases). Between the trimmed V and J ends, which lost 6 bases and 5 bases, there was a span of 13 bases. This CDR3 spans 13 amino acids. The CDR3 nucleotides read TGTGCCAGCAGCGACGAACGGGGGGAGACCCAGTACTTC. Translated: CASSDERGETQYF.

This clonotype was found many times. The V and J genes are TRBV19 and TRBJ1-2; D perhaps matches TRBD1 (5 bases). This CDR3 spans 18 amino acids. Per the germline V gene, CDR1 is LNHDA and CDR2 is SQIVND (reference sequence). Trimming removed 1 base at V and 7 bases at J, with 25 bases between. The CDR3 nucleotides are TGTGCCAGTAGTATAGGACGGTTCCTATCTGGGGGTAATCCTGGCTACACCTTC. Residues: CASSIGRFLSGGNPGYTF.

In regard to this clonotype: A single base separates this from a much larger clone, so it may be a read error. V usage is TRBV3-1 and J usage is TRBJ2-7; D not certain. Germline loops: CDR1 LGHDT, CDR2 YNNKEL (reference sequence). This CDR3 region has 16 residues. Here the CDR3 reads CASSKDTTLRIHEQYF. CDR3 DNA sequence: TGTGCCAGCAGCAAAGATACAACCCTTAGGATCCACGAGCAGTACTTC.

The chain has TRBV6-6 and TRBJ2-2; D unresolved. CDR1 is MNHNY, CDR2 SVGAGI, per germline (reference sequence). This CDR3 comprises 11 residues. CDR3 nucleotide sequence: TGTGCGGGGATGGCGGCCGGGGAGCTGTTTTTT. This encodes CAGMAAGELFF.

The gene calls are TRBV29-1 and TRBJ2-3; 10 nucleotides align to TRBD2. CDR1 and CDR2 (germline): SQVTM, ANQGSEA. The ends lost 5 bases at V and 5 bases at J; junction bases unmatched: 4. This CDR3 is 13 amino acids long. CDR3 sequence: CSVHSGGQDTQYF. CDR3 DNA sequence: TGCAGCGTTCATAGCGGGGGGCAAGATACGCAGTATTTT.

The rearrangement links TRBV3-1 to TRBJ2-1; 7 bases line up with TRBD1. J lost 1 base, V lost 2 bases, and 5 bases had no gene match. This CDR3 has 16 amino acids. Germline V gives CDR1 LGHDT, CDR2 YNNKEL (reference sequence). The CDR3 sequence is CASSQRGGVSYNEQFF. As DNA, the CDR3 is TGTGCCAGCAGCCAAAGAGGGGGCGTATCCTACAATGAGCAGTTCTTC.

This clonotype was seen at least ten times. The CDR3 reads CASKDRGSVRLEQYF. The DNA for the CDR3 is TGTGCCAGCAAGGACAGGGGTTCGGTAAGGCTCGAGCAGTACTTC. The chain employs TRBV11-2 and TRBJ2-7; 9 bases line up with TRBD1. Trimming cost V 7 bases and J 6 bases; bases outside gene matches: 13. CDR1 is SGHAT and CDR2 is FQNNGV in the germline V gene. The CDR3 runs 15 residues.

This clonotype was found many times. The V gene is TRBV6-1, the J gene TRBJ1-1, with D hard to call. V was shortened by 0 bases and J by 3 bases, with 11 bases between the two germline ends. CDR1 MNHNS and CDR2 SASEGT come from the germline V gene. The CDR3 sequence is 15 residues long. Here the CDR3 DNA reads TGTGCCAGCAGTGAAGCGTGGCAGCTAGACACTGAAGCTTTCTTT. Its translation is CASSEAWQLDTEAFF.

This clonotype has a handful of counts. This chain joins TRBV29-1 and TRBJ2-7; weak D call: TRBD2 (6 bases). Trimming left V 6 bases short and J 4 bases short, with 22 bases between. Germline values: CDR1 SQVTM, CDR2 ANQGSEA. The CDR3 is 15 residues long. The CDR3 spells CSVGSGLEIRYEQYF. CDR3 DNA sequence: TGCAGCGTGGGGAGCGGGCTGGAGATACGGTACGAGCAGTACTTC.

This clonotype has only a few counts. The CDR3 bases are TGTGCCAGCAGTCCAAGTGGACTAAGAAGCTCCTACAATGAGCAGTTCTTC. Translating gives CASSPSGLRSSYNEQFF. The J gene is TRBJ2-1, the V gene TRBV12-3 or TRBV12-4; D may be TRBD2 (6 bases). V lost 5 bases, J lost 0 bases, and 17 bases lay in between. The CDR3 covers 17 residues.

There are many counts of this clonotype. This rearrangement joins TRBV5-1 to TRBJ2-7; 7 bases fit TRBD1. The J segment lost 2 bases and the V segment lost 4 bases, leaving 9 bases of the junction unmatched. The CDR3 runs 15 residues. Per the germline V gene, CDR1 is SGHRS and CDR2 is YFSETQ. For the CDR3, the DNA is TGCGCCAGCAGCGAGGGGGCCGGGAATACCTACGAGCAGTACTTC. Protein product: CASSEGAGNTYEQYF.

The V call is TRBV10-2, the J call TRBJ2-3; 8 nucleotides agree with TRBD2. In germline, CDR1 is WSHSY, CDR2 SAAADI. Trimming took 1 base from V and 9 from J; bases not matched to a gene: 0. The CDR3 has 12 residues. The CDR3 region is CASSELAGTQYF. The CDR3, as DNA: TGCGCCAGCAGTGAGTTAGCGGGAACGCAGTATTTT.

This clonotype appeared many times. J is TRBJ2-3 and V is TRBV20-1, with 9 bases fitting TRBD2. The V gene's germline CDR1 is DFQATT and CDR2 SNEGSKA (reference sequence). This CDR3 contains 16 residues. The ends lost 5 bases at V and 6 bases at J; junction bases unmatched: 15. The CDR3 nucleotides read TGCAGTGCTCCTCGATCTAGCGGGGTATTTTCTGATACGCAGTATTTT. Translation gives CSAPRSSGVFSDTQYF.

This clonotype came up many times. The chain couples TRBV5-1 to TRBJ2-7; tentatively, D is TRBD1 (6 bases). Between the trimmed V and J ends, which lost 5 bases and 2 bases, there was a span of 11 bases. The CDR3 has 13 amino acids. The V gene's germline CDR1 is SGHRS and CDR2 YFSETQ. This chain's CDR3 is CASSPTGTYEQYF. The CDR3 DNA follows: TGCGCCAGCAGTCCAACAGGGACCTACGAGCAGTACTTC.

This clonotype occurred many times. The chain couples TRBV5-1 to TRBJ2-7, with D uncertain. The CDR3 totals 14 residues. Trimming shortened V by 0 bases and J by 1 base, and 8 bases separated the two germline ends. The V gene's germline CDR1 is SGHRS and CDR2 YFSETQ. The CDR3 region has the DNA TGCGCCAGCAGCTTGGTTGTCGGATCCTACGAGCAGTACTTC. It translates to CASSLVVGSYEQYF. The variable domain in full, with the rest retrieved from reference TRBV5-1 and TRBJ2-7, is KAGVTQTPRYLIKTRGQQVTLSCSPISGHRSVSWYQQTPGQGLQFLFEYFSETQRNKGNFPGRFSGRQFSNSRSEMNVSTLELGDSALYLCASSLVVGSYEQYFGPGTRLTVT.

There are a few counts of this clonotype. The chain employs TRBV30 and TRBJ2-6; D not resolved. With 0 bases removed from V and 0 bases from J, the gap between germline ends came to 3 bases. Germline loops: CDR1 GTSNPN, CDR2 SVGIG (reference sequence). This CDR3 contains 14 residues. The CDR3 DNA reads as TGTGCCTGGAGTGTCACCTCTGGGGCCAACGTCCTGACTTTC. It codes for CAWSVTSGANVLTF.

On this clonotype: A much larger clone is a single base away; this may be a read error. V usage is TRBV7-9 and J usage is TRBJ1-6, with a weak D call TRBD1 (5 bases). This CDR3 contains 12 residues. Germline V gene data show CDR1 as SEHNR and CDR2 as FQNEAQ (reference sequence). The CDR3 loop reads CASSNRNSPLLF. The CDR3 DNA reads TGTGCCAGCAGCAACAGGAATTCACCCCTCCTCTTT.

This chain uses TRBV7-8 with TRBJ1-5; D is ambiguous. V gave up 5 bases and J gave up 1 base, with 15 bases separating them. CDR3 size: 16 residues. Germline V gives CDR1 SGHVS, CDR2 FQNEAQ. This CDR3 reads CASSPLLDGSNQPQHF. The CDR3 DNA reads as TGTGCCAGCAGCCCCCTTTTAGATGGAAGCAATCAGCCCCAGCATTTT.

This clonotype was seen ten or more times. The V gene is TRBV15, the J gene TRBJ1-5, with D unresolved. V was cut by 0 bases and J by 0 bases, with 9 bases left in between. CDR3 size: 16 residues. The germline gives CDR1 LNHNV, CDR2 YYDKDF (reference sequence). CDR3 in DNA: TGTGCCACCAGCAGAGATTTCGCGGTTAGCAATCAGCCCCAGCATTTT. It yields the protein CATSRDFAVSNQPQHF.

This chain connects TRBV7-9 to TRBJ2-3; D unclear. V lost 5 bases, J lost 3 bases, and 9 bases lay in between. The CDR3 is 13 residues long. The germline V gene encodes CDR1 SEHNR and CDR2 FQNEAQ (reference sequence). CDR3 amino acids: CASSQQLTDTQYF. The CDR3 DNA sequence: TGTGCCAGCAGCCAACAATTAACAGATACGCAGTATTTT.

The genes are TRBV5-5 and TRBJ2-7; TRBD2 matches 8 bases. In germline, CDR1 is SGHKS, CDR2 YYEKEE (reference sequence). The CDR3 has 14 residues. The J segment lost 7 bases and the V segment lost 1 base, leaving 7 bases of the junction unmatched. CDR3 sequence: CASSLTSGAREQYF. The CDR3 coding sequence is TGTGCCAGCAGCTTGACTAGCGGAGCCCGGGAGCAGTACTTC.

This clonotype was detected ten times or more. This chain joins TRBV5-1 and TRBJ1-1; TRBD1 matches 7 bases. Germline lookup yields CDR1 SGHRS and CDR2 YFSETQ. The ends lost 2 bases at V and 1 base at J; junction bases unmatched: 8. The CDR3 totals 16 residues. DNA for the CDR3: TGCGCCAGCAGCTTTCTGACAGGGCTCGAGAACACTGAAGCTTTCTTT. Residues: CASSFLTGLENTEAFF.

This clonotype was recorded many times. V usage is TRBV29-1 and J usage is TRBJ1-1; D uncertain. The germline gives CDR1 SQVTM, CDR2 ANQGSEA. The V end was cut by 4 bases, the J end by 1 base, with 13 bases between. This CDR3 comprises 14 residues. The CDR3 region has the DNA TGCAGCGTTGCTCGACGAGTGTCGAACACTGAAGCTTTCTTT. It specifies CSVARRVSNTEAFF.

In this sample, this clonotype turned up a few times. The rearrangement joins TRBV7-8 to TRBJ1-4; tentatively, D is TRBD1 (5 bases). Trimming took off 3 bases at V and 8 bases at J, with 16 bases between the two ends. The CDR3 consists of 15 residues. The germline CDR1 and CDR2 sequences are SGHVS and FQNEAQ. Here the CDR3 reads CASSLSGTGREKLFF. The CDR3 DNA reads TGTGCCAGCAGCTTGTCCGGGACGGGGAGAGAAAAACTGTTTTTT.

The chain couples TRBV14 to TRBJ2-3; D may be TRBD2 (6 bases). This CDR3 contains 17 residues. The germline V and J ends were trimmed by 0 bases and 3 bases, with 16 bases remaining between them. Germline V gives CDR1 SGHDN, CDR2 FVKESK. The CDR3 DNA is TGTGCCAGCAGCCAAGACGTCCGGAGGGTGAGGACAGATACGCAGTATTTT. Its translation is CASSQDVRRVRTDTQYF. The whole variable domain, filled in from reference TRBV14 and TRBJ2-3, reads EAGVTQFPSHSVIEKGQTVTLRCDPISGHDNLYWYRRVMGKEIKFLLHFVKESKQDESGMPNNRFLAERTGGTYSTLKVQPAELEDSGVYFCASSQDVRRVRTDTQYFGPGTRLTVL.

In this sample, this clonotype turned up a few times. The chain recombines TRBV5-1 with TRBJ1-5, with 8 bases that match TRBD1. There are 16 residues in the CDR3. The V gene end was trimmed by 0 bases and the J gene end by 3 bases; junction bases not matched to a gene: 5. Germline loops: CDR1 SGHRS, CDR2 YFSETQ. The CDR3 loop is CASSLDGTGYNQPQHF. The CDR3 coding sequence is TGCGCCAGCAGCTTGGATGGGACAGGTTACAATCAGCCCCAGCATTTT.

This clonotype was picked up a small number of times. V gene TRBV18 combines with J gene TRBJ1-1; D remains ambiguous. CDR3 size: 15 residues. Germline V gene lookup returns CDR1 KGHSH and CDR2 LQKENI. Trimming pared 3 bases from V and 0 bases from J, leaving 11 bases between. CDR3 amino acids: CASSPPDFMNTEAFF. The CDR3 DNA reads TGTGCCAGCTCACCCCCAGATTTCATGAACACTGAAGCTTTCTTT.

The V and J genes are TRBV5-1 and TRBJ2-5; TRBD1 matches 7 bases. The CDR3 spans 13 residues. The junction had 3 bases not matched to a gene; V was cut back by 4 bases and J by 3 bases. Germline CDR1 SGHRS, CDR2 YFSETQ. The CDR3 nucleotides are TGCGCCAGCAGCACGGGACAGAAAGAGACCCAGTACTTC. The encoded protein is CASSTGQKETQYF.

The genes are TRBV2 and TRBJ1-6, with D tentatively TRBD1 (5 bases). This CDR3 contains 11 residues. Trimming took off 7 bases at V and 15 bases at J, with 13 bases between the two ends. Germline V gene lookup returns CDR1 SNHLY and CDR2 FYNNEI. In DNA, the CDR3 is TGTGCCAGCACCCTCGGGGGTGACCTCCACTTT. It encodes CASTLGGDLHF.